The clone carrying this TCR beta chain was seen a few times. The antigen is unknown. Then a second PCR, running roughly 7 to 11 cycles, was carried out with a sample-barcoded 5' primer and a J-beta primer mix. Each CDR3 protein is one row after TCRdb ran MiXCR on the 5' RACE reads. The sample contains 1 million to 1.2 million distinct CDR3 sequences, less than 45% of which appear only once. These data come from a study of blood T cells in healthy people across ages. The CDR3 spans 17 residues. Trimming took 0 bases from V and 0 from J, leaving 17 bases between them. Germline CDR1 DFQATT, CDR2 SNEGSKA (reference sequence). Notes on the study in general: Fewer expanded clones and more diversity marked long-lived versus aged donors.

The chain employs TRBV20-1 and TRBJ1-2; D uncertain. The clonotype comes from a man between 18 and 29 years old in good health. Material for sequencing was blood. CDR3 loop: CSARDRSGAGSNYGYTF. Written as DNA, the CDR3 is TGCAGTGCTAGAGATCGAAGTGGAGCAGGTTCTAACTATGGCTACACCTTC.